This T cell receptor (beta chain) was sequenced for a study of early T cells in non-severe SARS-CoV-2 infection. TCRdb ran MiXCR on the 5' RACE reads and lists one entry per CDR3 protein. The sample has 50,000 to 55,000 distinct CDR3 sequences, 9% to 9.5% seen once. In this sample, this clonotype turned up many times. The germline CDR1 and CDR2 sequences are SGHTA and FQGNSA. V dropped 4 bases and J dropped 3 bases, with 13 bases sitting between them. The CDR3 loop spans 15 amino acids. V usage is TRBV7-2 and J usage is TRBJ2-1; D is possibly TRBD1 or TRBD2 (5 bases each). The source of this sequence is an adult who was a healthcare worker with PCR-confirmed SARS-CoV-2 infection or an uninfected control (not recorded which). The specimen sequenced was whole blood. The CDR3 DNA is TGTGCCAGCAGCTGGGACGTTTCCATCTACAATGAGCAGTTCTTC. It is translated as CASSWDVSIYNEQFF.